This T cell receptor (beta chain) was recovered during a study of siplizumab effects on memory and regulatory T cells. Study observations and caveats: Naive T cells appeared more varied than memory cells and looked like key alloresponse contributors. Among mappable alloreactive CD4+ clones, the Treg-derived fraction averaged around 70% with siplizumab versus less than 35% in controls. Alloreactive clones mapping to unstimulated subsets formed only a minor fraction.

V was clipped by 3 bases and J by 8 bases, with 17 bases between them. CDR3 size: 14 residues. The germline V gene encodes CDR1 SGHKS and CDR2 YYEKEE (reference sequence). Assays covered 10^5 or so TCR templates per sample. Repertoires were generated with immunoSEQ multiplex PCR, while TCRdb's copy carries only in-frame clones and drops some. In the table there are around 110,000 clones, around 94% of which are singletons. With regard to this clone: The antigen remains undetermined.

This receptor was taken from a human donor in good health. Input material: non-Treg CD4+ T cells sorted from blood. The rearrangement uses TRBV5-5 and TRBJ1-2; tentatively, D is TRBD1 (6 bases). CDR3 region: CASSYRDTLGGYTF. The CDR3 DNA reads TGTGCCAGCAGCTACCGGGACACCCTGGGAGGCTACACCTTC.